This TCR beta chain is drawn from a study of read filtering for tumor transcriptome and immune sequencing. Study information: Per sample, TCR-region reads ranged about 4 to 11 million by IR-seq, roughly 80 to 1273 by RNA-seq.

The library was built from around 0.4 ug RNA with molecular barcoded adaptors for alpha/delta and beta/gamma chains. One entry per CDR3 protein, called by TCRdb with MiXCR from the reads. In the table there are 40,000 to 50,000 distinct CDR3 sequences, 15% to 20% of which are singletons. Germline trimming cut 0 bases from V and 4 bases from J; bases unmatched to any gene: 7. CDR1 is MGHRA, CDR2 YSYEKL, per germline. This CDR3 has 18 amino acids. Bone marrow was sampled from every patient at the time of active disease. Study-wide points: Roughly 80% of IR-seq clonotypes had a single read, yet these held around 3.5% of reads. IR-seq and RNA-seq agreed better without single-read clonotypes.

This clonotype was picked up many times. The antigen remains unidentified. The V gene is TRBV4-1, the J gene TRBJ2-1, with 12 positions matching TRBD2. This sequence originates from a donor at least 40 years old with multiple myeloma. The specimen sequenced was a population of CD138-negative cells sorted from bone marrow. CDR3 sequence (DNA): TGCGCCAGCAGCCAAGAGCCAGGGACTAGCGGGCCGTACAATGAGCAGTTCTTC. It translates to CASSQEPGTSGPYNEQFF.